The 22 T cell receptor beta chains below all came from one sample that was sequenced in a study of cytotoxic CD8 clonotypes in ibrutinib-treated CLL. TCRdb keeps only in-frame clones here, not all; method: immunoSEQ multiplex PCR. The sample includes 24,000 or so clones, over 65% seen only once; the top ten take approximately 46%. Sequencing used PBMCs, obtained after 12 months of ibrutinib treatment. These receptors originate from a human donor with chronic lymphocytic leukemia.

The V call is TRBV28, the J call TRBJ2-3, with TRBD2 as a possible D gene (7 bases). The CDR3 is 15 residues long. CDR1 is MDHEN and CDR2 is SYDVKM in the germline V gene. Trimming stripped 3 bases from V and 5 bases from J, with 15 bases between. The CDR3 DNA reads as TGTGCCAGCAGTTTTTCGCGGGGGCCTGGAGATACGCAGTATTTT. It specifies CASSFSRGPGDTQYF.

The rearrangement links TRBV6-5 to TRBJ1-3; no clear D gene. Germline lookup yields CDR1 MNHEY and CDR2 SVGAGI. V dropped 8 bases and J dropped 4 bases, with 6 bases sitting between them. The CDR3 consists of 11 residues. CDR3 DNA: TGTGCCAGCCTCGAAGGAAACACCATATATTTT. Its translation: CASLEGNTIYF.

The chain is built from TRBV27 and TRBJ2-5; 8 bases are shared with TRBD1. From germline, CDR1 is MNHEY and CDR2 SMNVEV (reference sequence). CDR3 size: 15 residues. Unmatched junction bases numbered 8, after V lost 6 bases and J lost 2 bases. CDR3 region: CASSAGQGEQETQYF. Here the CDR3 DNA reads TGTGCCAGCAGCGCTGGACAGGGTGAACAAGAGACCCAGTACTTC.

The chain's CDR3 is CASSLYNGNTGELFF. DNA for the CDR3: TGTGCCAGCAGCCTCTACAACGGGAACACCGGGGAGCTGTTTTTT. The rearrangement uses TRBV7-3 and TRBJ2-2; D unresolved. V lost 5 bases, J lost 1 base, and 11 bases lay in between. The length of the CDR3 is 15 residues. CDR1 is SGHTA, CDR2 FQGTGA, per germline.

This clone was detected a few times. CDR3 region: CASSRELADPTDTQYF. DNA for the CDR3: TGTGCCAGCAGTCGGGAACTAGCGGACCCCACAGATACGCAGTATTTT. The rearrangement links TRBV14 to TRBJ2-3, with 8 bases lining up with TRBD2. Germline CDR1 and CDR2: SGHDN and FVKESK. This CDR3 comprises 16 residues. V shed 6 bases, J shed 2 bases, and the junction held 10 bases outside the gene matches.

CDR3 region: CASSPTSGRDTQYF. The CDR3 DNA follows: TGTGCCAGCAGCCCGACTAGCGGGAGGGATACGCAGTATTTT. This chain uses TRBV6-5 with TRBJ2-3; 13 bases map to TRBD2. Germline CDR1 reads MNHEY; CDR2 reads SVGAGI. The J segment lost 6 bases and the V segment lost 6 bases, leaving 3 bases of the junction unmatched. This CDR3 spans 14 amino acids.

The CDR3 region is CASSRPGWGTYEQYF. The CDR3 region has the DNA TGTGCCAGCAGTAGACCAGGGTGGGGGACCTACGAGCAGTACTTC. The chain uses TRBV5-6 and TRBJ2-7, with D perhaps being TRBD1 or TRBD2 (5 bases each). The CDR3 sequence is 15 residues long. Between the trimmed V and J ends, which lost 5 bases and 2 bases, there was a span of 17 bases. CDR1 and CDR2 (germline): SGHDT, YYEEEE.

This clone turned up a few times. The rearrangement joins TRBV29-1 to TRBJ2-7, with D hard to call. Per the germline V gene, CDR1 is SQVTM and CDR2 is ANQGSEA. Trimming took 6 bases from V and 2 from J, leaving 11 bases between them. The CDR3 spans 12 residues. CDR3 DNA sequence: TGCAGCGTGGGTTCGGGCGCCTACGAGCAGTACTTC. Amino acid sequence: CSVGSGAYEQYF.

J is TRBJ1-2 and V is TRBV28; D perhaps matches TRBD1 (5 bases). Trimming pared 7 bases from V and 0 bases from J, leaving 15 bases between. Germline V gene sequence: CDR1 MDHEN, CDR2 SYDVKM. There are 15 residues in the CDR3. CDR3 nucleotides: TGTGCCAGCACTCCTTGGGGGGGGACTAACTATGGCTACACCTTC. It yields the protein CASTPWGGTNYGYTF.

The chain employs TRBV7-2 and TRBJ2-3; D possibly corresponds to TRBD2 (6 bases). Germline V gives CDR1 SGHTA, CDR2 FQGNSA. The CDR3 sequence is 13 residues long. V dropped 5 bases and J dropped 8 bases, with 14 bases sitting between them. The CDR3 spells CASSTRLVSTQYF. The CDR3, as DNA: TGTGCCAGCAGCACCCGACTAGTTAGTACGCAGTATTTT.

The chain employs TRBV15 and TRBJ1-2, with D unresolved. CDR1 is LNHNV and CDR2 is YYDKDF in the germline V gene (reference sequence). The CDR3 runs to 11 residues. The V end was cut by 0 bases, the J end by 9 bases, with 5 bases between. CDR3 sequence reads: CATSRDVRYTF. CDR3 coding DNA: TGTGCCACCAGCAGAGATGTACGCTACACCTTC.

The rearrangement uses TRBV27 and TRBJ2-7; TRBD2 matches 7 bases. The CDR3 spans 15 residues. Germline lookup yields CDR1 MNHEY and CDR2 SMNVEV (reference sequence). Trimming at V came to 1 base and at J to 6 bases, leaving 9 bases not matched to a gene. Here the CDR3 reads CASSLFPGGLSEQYF. The CDR3 DNA reads as TGTGCCAGCAGTTTATTCCCGGGGGGTCTCTCCGAGCAGTACTTC.

The genes are TRBV7-3 and TRBJ2-5; 9 nucleotides agree with TRBD2. The CDR3 spans 15 residues. CDR1 is SGHTA, CDR2 FQGTGA, per germline. V was pared by 2 bases and J by 5 bases, with 6 bases of the junction left unmatched. In DNA, the CDR3 is TGTGCCAGCAGCTTAGCGGGGGGGCCGAGGGAGACCCAGTACTTC. Protein sequence: CASSLAGGPRETQYF. The full variable domain, its missing parts supplied by reference TRBV7-3 and TRBJ2-5, is GAGVSQTPSNKVTEKGKYVELRCDPISGHTALYWYRQSLGQGPEFLIYFQGTGAADDSGLPNDRFFAVRPEGSVSTLKIQRTERGDSAVYLCASSLAGGPRETQYFGPGTRLLVL.

The chain recombines TRBV5-5 with TRBJ1-6; a possible D gene is TRBD1 (6 bases). The germline V gene has CDR1 SGHKS and CDR2 YYEKEE (reference sequence). This CDR3 spans 18 amino acids. Between the trimmed V and J ends, which lost 4 bases and 6 bases, there was a span of 23 bases. The CDR3 reads CASSRPEQGRVINSPLHF. The CDR3 DNA reads TGTGCCAGCAGCCGACCCGAACAGGGCAGAGTGATTAATTCACCCCTCCACTTT.

This sequence joins TRBV11-2 and TRBJ1-5, with a weak D call TRBD1 (5 bases). CDR1 SGHAT and CDR2 FQNNGV come from the germline V gene. With 1 base removed from V and 11 bases from J, the gap between germline ends came to 15 bases. This CDR3 contains 14 residues. The CDR3 DNA reads TGTGCCAGCAGCTTAGTACAGGCTTTCCGGGCCCAGCATTTT. It specifies CASSLVQAFRAQHF.

With respect to this clone: Other DNA variants within this sample encode the same CDR3. This chain joins TRBV11-1 and TRBJ2-5; TRBD1 is a possible D gene (6 bases). CDR3 length equals 14 residues. Germline assignment: CDR1 SGHAT and CDR2 FQDESV (reference sequence). V was clipped by 0 bases and J by 1 base, with 6 bases between them. As DNA, the CDR3 is TGTGCCAGCAGCTTAGCAGGGGGCCAAGAGACCCAGTACTTC. Translation: CASSLAGGQETQYF.

The chain carries TRBV5-6 and TRBJ2-7; D possibly matches TRBD1 or TRBD2 (5 bases each). Germline V gives CDR1 SGHDT, CDR2 YYEEEE. The CDR3 extends over 11 amino acids. Trimming shortened V by 6 bases and J by 6 bases, and 10 bases separated the two germline ends. The CDR3 nucleotides read TGTGCCAGCAATGAAGGGACCGAGCAGTACTTC. It specifies CASNEGTEQYF.

This rearrangement joins TRBV6-4 to TRBJ2-2; unclear D gene. Deletions cut 3 bases from V and 0 bases from J, with 8 bases between. The CDR3 consists of 15 residues. CDR1 is MRHNA and CDR2 is SNTAGT in the germline V gene. CDR3 sequence: CASSEGGANTGELFF. CDR3 in DNA: TGTGCCAGCAGTGAAGGTGGAGCGAACACCGGGGAGCTGTTTTTT.

CDR3 nucleotides: TGTGCCAGCAGCTTAGGGGGACAGGGGGCCTACGAGCAGTACTTC. Translating it yields CASSLGGQGAYEQYF. This sequence joins TRBV7-6 and TRBJ2-7; 11 bases map to TRBD1. This CDR3 is 15 amino acids long. Germline assignment: CDR1 SGHVS and CDR2 FNYEAQ. J gave up 2 bases and V 1 base, and 1 base lay outside the gene matches.

This clone is a singleton in its sample. The V and J genes are TRBV11-1 and TRBJ2-1; the D gene is possibly TRBD1 (5 bases). V lost 1 base and J lost 4, with 14 bases in between. The CDR3 sequence is 16 residues long. Germline CDR1 is SGHAT and CDR2 is FQDESV (reference sequence). In nucleotides, the CDR3 is TGTGCCAGCAGCTTAGGGGTTGGGGCAGGATACAATGAGCAGTTCTTC. It is translated as CASSLGVGAGYNEQFF.

J is TRBJ2-3 and V is TRBV6-5, with 8 bases identical to TRBD1. This CDR3 contains 13 residues. J lost 5 bases, V lost 7 bases, and 5 bases had no gene match. Germline assignment: CDR1 MNHEY and CDR2 SVGAGI. CDR3: CASNRGEEDTQYF. The CDR3 DNA reads as TGTGCCAGCAACAGGGGGGAGGAAGATACGCAGTATTTT.

Here the CDR3 reads CASSVTSGGSTDTQYF. In DNA form, the CDR3 reads TGTGCCAGCAGTGTAACTAGCGGGGGGTCTACAGATACGCAGTATTTT. The chain uses TRBV6-1 and TRBJ2-3; 12 bases are a match to TRBD2. Germline V lookup: CDR1 MNHNS, CDR2 SASEGT. Germline trimming cut 4 bases from V and 3 bases from J; bases unmatched to any gene: 5. This CDR3 is built from 16 residues.